What follows are 14 T cell receptor beta chains derived from one specimen sequenced in a study of blood T cell repertoires in COVID-19. The data were produced by immunoSEQ multiplex PCR, yet TCRdb's version contains in-frame clones alone and is incomplete. The repertoire includes about 81,000 clones, 91% of them detected once, and roughly 2% sits in the top ten. Sequenced input: peripheral blood. All receptors derive from a woman in her 50s in a cohort sampled during active COVID-19.

The rearrangement links TRBV3-1 (or the pseudogene TRBV3-2) to TRBJ1-2, with 12 bases matching TRBD1. The CDR3 has 15 residues. In germline, CDR1 is LGHDT, CDR2 YNNKEL (reference sequence). V gave up 4 bases and J gave up 8 bases; unmatched junction bases: 8. This chain's CDR3 is CASSPTAGTGGGYTF. In DNA, the CDR3 is TGTGCCAGCAGCCCCACCGCCGGGACAGGGGGCGGCTACACCTTC.

The gene calls are TRBV13 and TRBJ2-6; 8 nucleotides match TRBD1. J gave up 6 bases and V 4 bases, and 5 bases lay outside the gene matches. There are 15 residues in the CDR3. The germline CDR1 and CDR2 sequences are PRHDT and FYEKMQ (reference sequence). The CDR3 spells CASSSQGALANVLTF. The CDR3 DNA sequence: TGTGCCAGCAGCTCTCAGGGGGCTTTGGCCAACGTCCTGACTTTC.

This clone has only one observation. An end of the junction does not agree with germline; a read error may underlie this. V usage is TRBV6-6 and J usage is TRBJ1-6, with D perhaps TRBD1 (6 bases). The germline V gene encodes CDR1 MNHNY and CDR2 SVGAGI (reference sequence). The CDR3 length is 13 residues. The CDR3: CAGRGDHNSPLHF. In nucleotides, the CDR3 is TGTGCCGGCAGGGGAGACCATAATTCACCCCTCCACTTT.

This chain uses TRBV10-1 with TRBJ1-1, with D hard to call. Germline assignment: CDR1 WNHNN and CDR2 SYGVQD (reference sequence). There are 14 residues in the CDR3. With 4 bases removed from V and 1 base from J, the gap between germline ends came to 10 bases. The CDR3 coding sequence is TGCGCCAGCAGTGTTGGTACGAGGAACACTGAAGCTTTCTTT. Residues: CASSVGTRNTEAFF.

The chain couples TRBV5-1 to TRBJ2-1; D gene ambiguous. The CDR3 length is 12 residues. Germline V gene data show CDR1 as SGHRS and CDR2 as YFSETQ. The germline V and J ends were trimmed by 0 bases and 6 bases, with 4 bases remaining between them. Written as DNA, the CDR3 is TGCGCCAGCAGCTTGGACAGCAATGAGCAGTTCTTC. Translating gives CASSLDSNEQFF.

The chain uses TRBV13 and TRBJ2-5; 7 bases agree with TRBD2. This CDR3 is built from 15 residues. V trimming: 5 bases; J trimming: 1 base; junction bases outside the gene matches: 7. Germline assignment: CDR1 PRHDT and CDR2 FYEKMQ (reference sequence). The CDR3 DNA follows: TGTGCCAGCAGCCTCCGGGGGAGGGCCCAAGAGACCCAGTACTTC. It is translated as CASSLRGRAQETQYF.

This rearrangement joins TRBV24-1 to TRBJ2-3, with 7 nucleotides matching TRBD1. Germline CDR1 KGHDR, CDR2 SFDVKD. There are 15 residues in the CDR3. With V trimmed by 1 base and J by 4 bases, 4 bases remained unmatched. The CDR3, as DNA: TGTGCCACCAGTGATTTCGGCCAGGGGGCAGATACGCAGTATTTT. Amino acids: CATSDFGQGADTQYF.

This CDR3 is CASSNPDRGAYEQYF. The CDR3 DNA sequence: TGTGCCAGCAGCAATCCTGACAGGGGTGCCTACGAGCAGTACTTC. The V and J genes are TRBV6-2 or TRBV6-3 and TRBJ2-7, with TRBD1 identical over 8 bases. The CDR3 runs to 15 residues. Trimming took 6 bases from V and 2 from J; bases not matched to a gene: 9. Looked up from germline, CDR1 is MNHEY and CDR2 is SVGEGT.

This chain joins TRBV15 and TRBJ2-5; TRBD1 matches 10 bases. The CDR3 consists of 15 residues. The J segment lost 5 bases and the V segment lost 3 bases, leaving 6 bases of the junction unmatched. Germline CDR1 and CDR2: LNHNV and YYDKDF (reference sequence). In DNA form, the CDR3 reads TGTGCCACCAGCAGTGGTGGGGACAGGGGCGAGACCCAGTACTTC. It yields the protein CATSSGGDRGETQYF.

This chain joins TRBV15 and TRBJ1-4; 7 nucleotides agree with TRBD1. Germline lookup yields CDR1 LNHNV and CDR2 YYDKDF (reference sequence). Germline trimming cut 5 bases from V and 1 base from J; bases unmatched to any gene: 4. CDR3 length: 15 amino acids. The DNA of the CDR3 is TGTGCCACCAGCGTAAACAGGGGAACTAATGAAAAACTGTTTTTT. This sequence encodes CATSVNRGTNEKLFF.

This clone has just a few counts. The J gene is TRBJ1-2, the V gene TRBV28, with TRBD1 identical over 9 bases. Germline loops: CDR1 MDHEN, CDR2 SYDVKM. The length of the CDR3 is 14 residues. Trimming at V came to 5 bases and at J to 4 bases, leaving 5 bases not matched to a gene. CDR3 protein: CASSPGQGPYGYTF. DNA for the CDR3: TGTGCCAGCAGTCCTGGACAGGGGCCCTATGGCTACACCTTC.

This clone was recorded only once. This chain connects TRBV28 to TRBJ2-7; possibly TRBD2 for D (5 bases). The CDR3 is made up of 16 amino acids. V gave up 3 bases and J gave up 1 base, with 16 bases separating them. Germline CDR1 MDHEN, CDR2 SYDVKM. The DNA for the CDR3 is TGTGCCAGCAGTTTTGAGTGGCGGGTAGGATCCTACGAGCAGTACTTC. Amino acids: CASSFEWRVGSYEQYF.

The CDR3 bases are TGCGCCAGCAGCTTTGGGGACAGGGAGGGCACAGATACGCAGTATTTT. This gives the protein CASSFGDREGTDTQYF. The V and J genes are TRBV5-1 and TRBJ2-3, with TRBD1 matching 9 bases. Per the germline V gene, CDR1 is SGHRS and CDR2 is YFSETQ. Germline trimming cut 2 bases from V and 1 base from J; bases unmatched to any gene: 5. CDR3 length: 16 amino acids.

The rearrangement links TRBV3-1 (or the pseudogene TRBV3-2) to TRBJ2-5; D not certain. The CDR3 spans 14 residues. V was clipped by 4 bases and J by 3 bases, with 12 bases between them. The germline CDR1 and CDR2 sequences are LGHDT and YNNKEL (reference sequence). CDR3: CASSLHRPEETQYF. As DNA, the CDR3 is TGTGCCAGCAGCCTCCATCGTCCGGAAGAGACCCAGTACTTC.